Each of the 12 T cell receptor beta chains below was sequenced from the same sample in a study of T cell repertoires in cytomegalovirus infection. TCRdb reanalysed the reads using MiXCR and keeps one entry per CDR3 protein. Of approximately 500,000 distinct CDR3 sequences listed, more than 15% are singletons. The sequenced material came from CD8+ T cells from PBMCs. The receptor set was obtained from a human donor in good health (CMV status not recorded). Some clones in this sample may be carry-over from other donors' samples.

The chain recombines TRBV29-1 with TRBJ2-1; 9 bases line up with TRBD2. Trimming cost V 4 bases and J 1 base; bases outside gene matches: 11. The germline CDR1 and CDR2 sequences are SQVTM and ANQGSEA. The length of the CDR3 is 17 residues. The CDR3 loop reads CSVGRVREGQSYNEQFF. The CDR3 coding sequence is TGCAGCGTTGGGAGGGTGCGGGAGGGCCAATCCTACAATGAGCAGTTCTTC.

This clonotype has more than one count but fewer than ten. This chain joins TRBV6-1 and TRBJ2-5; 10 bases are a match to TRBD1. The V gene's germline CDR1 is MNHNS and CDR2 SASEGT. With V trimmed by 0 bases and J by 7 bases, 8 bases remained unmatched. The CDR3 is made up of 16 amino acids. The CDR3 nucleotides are TGTGCCAGCAGTGAAGCGCTTGGGGACAGGGGATCGACCCAGTACTTC. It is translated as CASSEALGDRGSTQYF.

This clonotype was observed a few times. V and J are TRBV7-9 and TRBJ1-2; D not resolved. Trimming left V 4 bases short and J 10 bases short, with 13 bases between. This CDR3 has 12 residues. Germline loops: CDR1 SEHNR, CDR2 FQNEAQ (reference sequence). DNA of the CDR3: TGTGCCAGCAGCTCAGGACCGCGGGACTACACCTTC. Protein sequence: CASSSGPRDYTF.

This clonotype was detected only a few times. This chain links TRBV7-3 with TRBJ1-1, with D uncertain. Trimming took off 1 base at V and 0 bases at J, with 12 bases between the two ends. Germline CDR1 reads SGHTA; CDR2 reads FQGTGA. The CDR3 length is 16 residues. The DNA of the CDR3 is TGTGCCAGCAGCTTAATTACTCCCATCCTGAACACTGAAGCTTTCTTT. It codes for CASSLITPILNTEAFF.

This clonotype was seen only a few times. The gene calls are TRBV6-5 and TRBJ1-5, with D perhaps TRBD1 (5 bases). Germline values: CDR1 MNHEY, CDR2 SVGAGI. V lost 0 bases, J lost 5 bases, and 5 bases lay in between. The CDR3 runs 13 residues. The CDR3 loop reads CASSYSGDQPQHF. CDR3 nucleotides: TGTGCCAGCAGTTACTCGGGGGATCAGCCCCAGCATTTT.

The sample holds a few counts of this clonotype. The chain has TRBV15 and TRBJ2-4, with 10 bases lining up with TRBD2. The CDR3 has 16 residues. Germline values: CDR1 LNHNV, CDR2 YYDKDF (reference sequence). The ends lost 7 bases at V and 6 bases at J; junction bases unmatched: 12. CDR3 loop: CATMNSGRKVGNIQYF. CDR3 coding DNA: TGTGCCACCATGAATAGCGGGAGGAAGGTTGGAAACATTCAGTACTTC.

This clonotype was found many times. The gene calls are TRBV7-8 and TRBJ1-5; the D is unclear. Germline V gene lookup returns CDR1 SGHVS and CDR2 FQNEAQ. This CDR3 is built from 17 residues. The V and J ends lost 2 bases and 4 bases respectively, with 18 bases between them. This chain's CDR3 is CASSLSLGSIANQPQHF. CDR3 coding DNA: TGTGCCAGCAGCTTATCCTTGGGCAGTATAGCAAATCAGCCCCAGCATTTT.

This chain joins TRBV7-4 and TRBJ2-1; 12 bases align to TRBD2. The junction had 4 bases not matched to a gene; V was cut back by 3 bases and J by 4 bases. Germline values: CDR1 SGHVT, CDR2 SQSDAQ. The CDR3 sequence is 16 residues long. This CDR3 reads CASSFLAGGRYNEQFF. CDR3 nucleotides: TGTGCCAGCAGCTTCCTAGCGGGGGGGAGATACAATGAGCAGTTCTTC.

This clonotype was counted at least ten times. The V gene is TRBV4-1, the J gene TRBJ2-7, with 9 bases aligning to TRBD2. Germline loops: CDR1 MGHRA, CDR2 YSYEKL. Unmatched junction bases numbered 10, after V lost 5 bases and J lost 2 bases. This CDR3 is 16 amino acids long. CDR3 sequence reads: CASSFRSTSGTYEQYF. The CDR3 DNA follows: TGCGCCAGCAGCTTTCGCTCGACTAGCGGTACCTACGAGCAGTACTTC.

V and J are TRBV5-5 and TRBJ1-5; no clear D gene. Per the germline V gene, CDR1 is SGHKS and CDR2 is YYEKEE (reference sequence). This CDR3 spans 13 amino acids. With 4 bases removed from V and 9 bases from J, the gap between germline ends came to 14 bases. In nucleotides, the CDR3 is TGTGCCAGCAGCCCTGGAGACTCAGGGCCCCAGCATTTT. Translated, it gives CASSPGDSGPQHF. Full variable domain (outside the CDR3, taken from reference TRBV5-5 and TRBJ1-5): DAGVTQSPTHLIKTRGQQVTLRCSPISGHKSVSWYQQVLGQGPQFIFQYYEKEERGRGNFPDRFSARQFPNYSSELNVNALLLGDSALYLCASSPGDSGPQHFGDGTRLSIL.

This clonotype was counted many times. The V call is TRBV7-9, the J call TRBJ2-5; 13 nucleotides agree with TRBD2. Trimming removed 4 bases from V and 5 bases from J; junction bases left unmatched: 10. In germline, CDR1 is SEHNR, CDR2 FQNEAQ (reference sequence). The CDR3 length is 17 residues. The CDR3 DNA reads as TGTGCCAGCAGCTCCCCCCGGACTAGCGGGAGTGGTGAGACCCAGTACTTC. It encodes CASSSPRTSGSGETQYF.

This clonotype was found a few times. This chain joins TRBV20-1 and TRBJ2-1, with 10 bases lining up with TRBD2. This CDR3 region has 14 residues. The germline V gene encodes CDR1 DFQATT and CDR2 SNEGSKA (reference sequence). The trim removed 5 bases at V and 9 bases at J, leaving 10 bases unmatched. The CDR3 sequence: CSAAPSGSGFEQFF. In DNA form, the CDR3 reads TGCAGTGCTGCTCCTAGCGGGAGTGGGTTTGAGCAGTTCTTC.